This record concerns one T cell receptor beta chain sequence. Its antigen remains unidentified. The data belong to a study of cytomegalovirus exposure and HLA in healthy donors. General study results and limits: Follow-up analysis later connected one missense variant in DCLRE1C with trimming of TCR beta V- and J-genes. Presence/absence analysis assumed near-uniform sequencing depth across donors.

The CDR3 contains 14 residues. Germline CDR1 is SGHDN and CDR2 is FVKESK. V shed 1 base and J shed 7 bases, with 10 bases lying between them. The primer mix had 60 Vbeta and 13 Jbeta primers. Using immunoSEQ multiplex PCR, the repertoire was profiled, and TCRdb retains in-frame clones only, with some absent. The table includes about 82,000 clones, roughly four fifths detected once. Likely unrecorded immune exposures existed in these nominally healthy donors. This TCR derives from a woman between 45 and 65 years old in good health and CMV-seropositive. Sequences were obtained from PBMCs. The chain recombines TRBV14 with TRBJ2-2; no reliable D call. The CDR3 coding sequence is TGTGCCAGCAGCCAAGGCAGCGCGTTCGGGGAGCTGTTTTTT. Translating it yields CASSQGSAFGELFF.